This TCR beta chain was sequenced for a study of memory CD4+ T cells and cytomegalovirus serostatus (dated by TCRdb to between 2019 and 2020). As for the study more broadly: A total of about 33 healthy Belgian adults, of whom 9 were CMV seropositive and 24 were CMV seronegative, were included in the cohort. The study sequenced CD4+ memory TCRbeta repertoires of a Belgian cohort with known cytomegalovirus serostatus to replicate a published TCR-based CMV serostatus classifier. What the authors observed across the whole study: The original-framework classifier achieved a median bootstrapped AUC of around 0.95 with a 95% CI of 0.76-1.00 on the Belgian cohort. Unlike the original study, which covered naive and memory CD4+ and CD8+ populations, the Belgian study sequenced only CD4+CD45RO+ memory cells. The results were interpreted as suggesting that the CMV-associated TCR signature is largely present in the CD4+ memory repertoire. CMV serostatus prediction reached a median bootstrapped AUC of 0.95 with the original framework and roughly 0.9 with a US-trained random forest. Of 170 or so previously reported CMV-associated TCRbeta sequences, about 72 appeared in the CD4+ memory repertoires, each in one to five individuals.

The Quick-DNA Microprep Kit was used to extract genomic DNA from the sorted cells. TCRbeta DNA was amplified with the immunoSEQ hsTCRbeta kit following the manufacturer's protocol. TCRbeta libraries were sequenced on an Illumina MiSeq instrument. The paper's processing steps were these. Once out-of-frame sequences had been removed, 2 million to 2.5 million distinct TCRbeta sequences were left, which works out to an average of approximately 70,000 per individual. Each individual was scored according to the count of more than 150 previously reported CMV-associated TCRbeta sequences and the total productive distinct TCRbeta count. A beta-binomial model was reimplemented in Python, and random forests from scikit-learn, run with default parameters, were trained on data from the US cohort. Classifier performance on the Belgian cohort was summarized as median AUC with percentile confidence intervals calculated over 10,000 bootstrap iterations. This is the immuneACCESS table as TCRdb keeps it, with only in-frame sequences that have V and J called. A part of the clones is gone; compared with another copy, unresolved V genes explain less than half, and the rest is unexplained. Clone size and the V and J calls come from that table; the DNA yielded D and trimming. For this sample the table gives around 53,000 clones, of which over 60% were detected only once. The ten largest clones take up more than 1.1% of the sample.

Trimming leaves V shorter by 4 bases and J shorter by 5 bases, with the junction holding 8 bases beyond the gene matches. In the germline V gene, CDR1 corresponds to SGHVS and CDR2 to FNYEAQ. Measured from the cysteine to the phenylalanine, the CDR3 is 15 residues long. Only CDR3 DNA is held: 45 bases, read in frame from base 1. On this clone itself: Its antigen is still unknown. Per-base quality was not reported, and no clone a single base away is much larger than it.

Single viable CD3+CD4+CD8-CD45RO+ cells were sorted as memory CD4+ T cells on a FACSAria II. CMV serostatus was determined using a Roche Elecsys assay that detects serum IgG against CMV pp150, pp28, p38 and p52. Once the samples were thawed, total CD4+ T cells were enriched through positive selection using CD4 magnetic microbeads. The samples came from a different study that was designed specifically to examine the CD4+ T cell memory repertoire. Peripheral blood mononuclear cells were isolated and cryopreserved according to standard operating procedures, and serum was kept at -80 degrees C. Staining used CD3-PerCP (BW264/56), CD4-APC (RPA-T4), CD45RO-PE (UCHT1) and CD8-Pacific Orange (3B5) antibodies, with Sytox blue excluding non-viable cells.

Sequenced material: memory CD4+ T cells from blood. The clonotype comes from an adult in good health and CMV-seropositive. The sequence is built from TRBV7-6 and TRBJ2-5; TRBD1 fits 9 bases in the junction. The CDR3 region reads CASSSYTGGGETQYF. The DNA is TGTGCCAGCAGCTCATATACAGGGGGCGGCGAGACCCAGTACTTC. Joined to the reference TRBV7-6 and TRBJ2-5 proteins, this CDR3 gives the full variable domain: GAGVSQSPRYKVTKRGQDVALRCDPISGHVSLYWYRQALGQGPEFLTYFNYEAQQDKSGLPNDRFSAERPEGSISTLTIQRTEQRDSAMYRCASSSYTGGGETQYFGPGTRLLVL.